Presented here are 8 T cell receptor beta chains from one specimen sequenced in a study of blood T cell repertoires in COVID-19. TCRdb's copy holds only in-frame clones and misses some; the assay was immunoSEQ multiplex PCR. The top ten hold about 9.3% of the sample, which has about 64,000 clones, around 90% seen once. Sample: peripheral blood. These TCRs come from a woman over 75 with active COVID-19.

The CDR3 region has the DNA TGTGCCAGCAGCCAAGATTCCTGGGAGGGAGGCAAGGACGAGCAGTACTTC. Protein product: CASSQDSWEGGKDEQYF. The V call is TRBV4-2, the J call TRBJ2-7; 7 nucleotides line up with TRBD2. The CDR3 runs to 17 residues. In germline, CDR1 is LGHNA, CDR2 YNFKEQ. With V trimmed by 0 bases and J by 5 bases, 13 bases remained unmatched.

The chain carries TRBV2 and TRBJ2-7, with D maybe TRBD1 (6 bases). Trimming cost V 8 bases and J 1 base, with 12 bases left between them. There are 13 residues in the CDR3. Looked up from germline, CDR1 is SNHLY and CDR2 is FYNNEI. CDR3 DNA sequence: TGTGCCAGCGGGGGCCGCGCTTCCTACGAGCAGTACTTC. Translating gives CASGGRASYEQYF.

The J gene is TRBJ1-6, the V gene TRBV5-5, with 8 positions matching TRBD1. V was clipped by 0 bases and J by 4 bases; unmatched bases: 3. This CDR3 region has 16 residues. Germline V gives CDR1 SGHKS, CDR2 YYEKEE (reference sequence). The CDR3, as DNA: TGTGCCAGCAGCTTGGTCAGGACAGGGTATAATTCACCCCTCCACTTT. Its protein product is CASSLVRTGYNSPLHF.

A single count supports this clone. The V and J genes are TRBV11-3 and TRBJ2-5, with no clear D. V gave up 3 bases and J gave up 5 bases, with 13 bases separating them. Germline loops: CDR1 SGHNT, CDR2 YENEEA. This CDR3 comprises 14 residues. Here the CDR3 DNA reads TGTGCCAGCAGCTTGACATCTAACCTTGAGACCCAGTACTTC. This encodes CASSLTSNLETQYF. Looking up the rest from reference TRBV11-3 and TRBJ2-5 gives the full variable domain: EAGVVQSPRYKIIEKKQPVAFWCNPISGHNTLYWYLQNLGQGPELLIRYENEEAVDDSQLPKDRFSAERLKGVDSTLKIQPAELGDSAVYLCASSLTSNLETQYFGPGTRLLVL.

The chain carries TRBV18 and TRBJ1-2, with TRBD1 matching over 7 bases. Germline assignment: CDR1 KGHSH and CDR2 LQKENI. The CDR3 contains 15 residues. J lost 3 bases, V lost 4 bases, and 8 bases had no gene match. CDR3 DNA: TGTGCCAGCTCACGGGACAGTCCGCCGGACTATGGCTACACCTTC. Its protein is CASSRDSPPDYGYTF. The whole variable domain, filled in from reference TRBV18 and TRBJ1-2, reads NAGVMQNPRHLVRRRGQEARLRCSPMKGHSHVYWYRQLPEEGLKFMVYLQKENIIDESGMPKERFSAEFPKEGPSILRIQQVVRGDSAAYFCASSRDSPPDYGYTFGSGTRLTVV.

The gene calls are TRBV10-3 and TRBJ2-2, with 9 bases matching TRBD1. Per germline, CDR1 ENHRY and CDR2 SYGVKD. The CDR3 has 14 residues. The trim removed 2 bases at V and 6 bases at J, leaving 1 base unmatched. The DNA of the CDR3 is TGTGCCATCAGTGAGAGACAGGGGGCCGGGGAGCTGTTTTTT. This codes for CAISERQGAGELFF.

This chain uses TRBV12-3 or TRBV12-4 with TRBJ2-7; the match to TRBD2 covers 8 bases. V gave up 7 bases and J gave up 3 bases; unmatched junction bases: 5. This CDR3 region has 13 residues. CDR3 DNA: TGTGCCAGCACCACCGGGACTAGCTACGAGCAGTACTTC. It yields the protein CASTTGTSYEQYF.

This clone showed up just once. The chain couples TRBV6-5 to TRBJ1-4; 7 nucleotides agree with TRBD1. This CDR3 contains 14 residues. V gave up 6 bases and J gave up 7 bases; unmatched junction bases: 8. Per germline, CDR1 MNHEY and CDR2 SVGAGI. The CDR3 sequence: CASRDVTGREKLFF. CDR3 nucleotides: TGTGCCAGCAGGGATGTGACAGGGCGTGAAAAACTGTTTTTT.